What follows are 23 T cell receptor beta chains derived from one specimen sequenced in a study of early T cells in non-severe SARS-CoV-2 infection. TCRdb itself ran the 5' RACE reads through MiXCR, one entry per CDR3 protein. The sample includes about 110,000 distinct CDR3 sequences, roughly 13% of them seen just once. The material sequenced was whole blood, taken at baseline. These receptors originate from an adult who was a healthcare worker with PCR-confirmed SARS-CoV-2 infection or an uninfected control (not recorded which).

This clonotype was counted ten times or more. V gene TRBV7-3 combines with J gene TRBJ1-6, with D possibly matching TRBD1 (6 bases). Per the germline V gene, CDR1 is SGHTA and CDR2 is FQGTGA. This CDR3 region has 14 residues. Trimming took off 5 bases at V and 9 bases at J, with 14 bases between the two ends. CDR3 region: CASSPTGWGSPLHF. The CDR3 DNA reads TGTGCCAGCAGCCCCACAGGGTGGGGTTCACCCCTCCACTTT.

This clonotype was counted at least ten times. The chain has TRBV5-1 and TRBJ2-1; D not certain. The CDR3 contains 19 residues. V shed 0 bases and J shed 4 bases, with 23 bases lying between them. Per germline, CDR1 SGHRS and CDR2 YFSETQ. The CDR3 DNA follows: TGCGCCAGCAGCTTGGTCCCCCCTTTAGTGGGATTTACGTACAATGAGCAGTTCTTC. This encodes CASSLVPPLVGFTYNEQFF.

This clonotype is a singleton in its sample. The chain uses TRBV19 and TRBJ1-4; no reliable D call. V lost 7 bases to trimming and J lost 2 bases, with 8 bases between them. There are 13 residues in the CDR3. Germline CDR1 LNHDA, CDR2 SQIVND (reference sequence). The CDR3 DNA reads as TGTGCCAGTACGGGCAAGACTAATGAAAAACTGTTTTTT. Translated, it gives CASTGKTNEKLFF.

The rearrangement joins TRBV20-1 to TRBJ2-3; 14 bases are shared with TRBD2. CDR1 DFQATT and CDR2 SNEGSKA come from the germline V gene (reference sequence). This CDR3 has 16 residues. The CDR3 DNA follows: TGCTCCGGCCCGGCGACTAGCGGGAGGGCTACAGATACGCAGTATTTT. This sequence encodes CSGPATSGRATDTQYF.

This clonotype was seen a handful of times. V gene TRBV27 combines with J gene TRBJ1-5; D ambiguous. Germline loops: CDR1 MNHEY, CDR2 SMNVEV (reference sequence). The CDR3 consists of 14 residues. Trimming left V 4 bases short and J 2 bases short, with 9 bases between. This chain's CDR3 is CASSSGRGNQPQHF. DNA for the CDR3: TGTGCCAGCAGTTCCGGGCGGGGCAATCAGCCCCAGCATTTT.

The chain combines TRBV7-9 with TRBJ1-1, with D maybe TRBD1 (5 bases). V shed 2 bases and J shed 5 bases, with 12 bases lying between them. Per germline, CDR1 SEHNR and CDR2 FQNEAQ (reference sequence). CDR3 size: 14 residues. The CDR3 sequence: CASSLLGGVTEAFF. For the CDR3, the DNA is TGTGCCAGCAGCTTATTGGGGGGAGTGACTGAAGCTTTCTTT.

This clonotype has more than one count but fewer than ten. The J gene is TRBJ2-1, the V gene TRBV20-1; perhaps D is TRBD1 or TRBD2 (5 bases each). Germline values: CDR1 DFQATT, CDR2 SNEGSKA (reference sequence). The CDR3 has 15 residues. Trimming left V 0 bases short and J 6 bases short, with 15 bases between. The CDR3 DNA reads TGCAGTGCTAGAGATGGGGGACCCGCCGCCAATGAGCAGTTCTTC. Encoded protein: CSARDGGPAANEQFF.

The rearrangement uses TRBV7-9 and TRBJ2-7; TRBD1 matches at 7 bases. Trimming at V came to 4 bases and at J to 2 bases, leaving 8 bases not matched to a gene. In germline, CDR1 is SEHNR, CDR2 FQNEAQ (reference sequence). The CDR3 has 15 amino acids. The CDR3 DNA sequence: TGTGCCAGCAGCTCAAACACTGACAGGGCCTACGAGCAGTACTTC. Residues: CASSSNTDRAYEQYF.

This clonotype was counted a few times. This chain joins TRBV7-9 and TRBJ2-3; 9 bases are shared with TRBD1. CDR3 length equals 15 residues. Trimming cost V 5 bases and J 3 bases; bases outside gene matches: 6. CDR1 SEHNR and CDR2 FQNEAQ come from the germline V gene (reference sequence). Here the CDR3 DNA reads TGTGCCAGCAGCCTTCCGGGACAGGGTACAGATACGCAGTATTTT. Encoded protein: CASSLPGQGTDTQYF.

There are a few counts of this clonotype. This chain joins TRBV28 and TRBJ1-5; D perhaps matches TRBD1 (5 bases). CDR1 MDHEN and CDR2 SYDVKM come from the germline V gene. The ends were cut back, 5 bases at V and 0 bases at J, with 11 bases in the middle. This CDR3 has 15 amino acids. The CDR3 loop reads CASSLGTASNQPQHF. The CDR3 DNA follows: TGTGCCAGCAGTCTCGGGACGGCTAGCAATCAGCCCCAGCATTTT.

The chain joins TRBV5-4 to TRBJ2-1, with D possibly being TRBD2 (6 bases). Trimming left V 1 base short and J 0 bases short, with 11 bases between. CDR1 is SGHNT, CDR2 YYREEE, per germline (reference sequence). The CDR3 covers 16 residues. The CDR3: CASSLSGGISYNEQFF. CDR3 DNA sequence: TGTGCCAGCAGCTTGAGTGGCGGGATCTCCTACAATGAGCAGTTCTTC.

This clonotype has more than one count but fewer than ten. The rearrangement joins TRBV30 to TRBJ1-1, with a weak D call TRBD1 (6 bases). Looked up from germline, CDR1 is GTSNPN and CDR2 is SVGIG (reference sequence). Trimming pared 0 bases from V and 8 bases from J, leaving 7 bases between. The CDR3 runs to 11 residues. In DNA form, the CDR3 reads TGTGCCTGGAGTGTAGGGGGGGAAGCTTTCTTT. Protein: CAWSVGGEAFF.

This clonotype has just a few counts. The chain employs TRBV5-1 and TRBJ2-7; TRBD2 matches at 10 bases. Per the germline V gene, CDR1 is SGHRS and CDR2 is YFSETQ. This CDR3 has 16 residues. The trim removed 3 bases at V and 6 bases at J, leaving 12 bases unmatched. The CDR3 DNA sequence: TGCGCCAGCAGCTCCACGAACAGCGGGAGGGTGTCCGAGCAGTACTTC. It specifies CASSSTNSGRVSEQYF.

The chain uses TRBV30 and TRBJ1-6, with TRBD1 identical over 8 bases. The CDR3 consists of 14 residues. J lost 8 bases, V lost 0 bases, and 3 bases had no gene match. CDR1 is GTSNPN, CDR2 SVGIG, per germline (reference sequence). CDR3 bases: TGTGCCTGGAGTGTAACAGGGGGTCATTCACCCCTCCACTTT. This gives the protein CAWSVTGGHSPLHF.

The rearrangement uses TRBV12-3 or TRBV12-4 and TRBJ2-3; D is uncertain. CDR3 length equals 15 residues. Trimming removed 7 bases from V and 2 bases from J, with 16 bases in between. The CDR3 spells CASTPQNRLTDTQYF. For the CDR3, the DNA is TGTGCCAGCACCCCCCAGAACAGACTCACAGATACGCAGTATTTT.

In its sample, this clonotype was seen a few times. The rearrangement uses TRBV2 and TRBJ1-4, with D tentatively TRBD1 (5 bases). Trimming removed 3 bases at V and 3 bases at J, with 8 bases between. Germline V gene sequence: CDR1 SNHLY, CDR2 FYNNEI. This CDR3 has 14 amino acids. CDR3 in DNA: TGTGCCAGCAGTGAGGGGGAGTCTAATGAAAAACTGTTTTTT. This sequence encodes CASSEGESNEKLFF.

This clonotype was seen only a few times. V gene TRBV6-5 combines with J gene TRBJ1-6; D remains unclear. The V gene lost 2 bases and the J gene lost 5 bases, with 7 bases spanning the gap. Germline values: CDR1 MNHEY, CDR2 SVGAGI. The CDR3 spans 14 residues. This CDR3 is CASSYGQDNSPLHF. CDR3 in DNA: TGTGCCAGCAGTTACGGGCAGGATAATTCACCCCTCCACTTT.

The V gene is TRBV13, the J gene TRBJ2-3; 9 positions agree with TRBD2. Germline values: CDR1 PRHDT, CDR2 FYEKMQ (reference sequence). CDR3 length equals 16 residues. Trimming at V came to 4 bases and at J to 6 bases, leaving 11 bases not matched to a gene. This chain's CDR3 is CASSSLLAGGRDTQYF. Written as DNA, the CDR3 is TGTGCCAGCAGCTCCCTACTAGCGGGCGGGAGGGATACGCAGTATTTT.

This clonotype was counted only a few times. This chain uses TRBV20-1 with TRBJ2-3; a possible D gene is TRBD2 (5 bases). Deletions cut 2 bases from V and 2 bases from J, with 5 bases between. Looked up from germline, CDR1 is DFQATT and CDR2 is SNEGSKA (reference sequence). This CDR3 region has 12 residues. CDR3 protein: CSARRDTDTQYF. The CDR3 region has the DNA TGCAGTGCTAGACGGGACACAGATACGCAGTATTTT.

The table lists this clonotype with a few counts. The junction shows a germline mismatch at one end, possibly a read error. This chain uses TRBV7-8 with TRBJ2-7; D is possibly TRBD2 (6 bases). The CDR3 totals 13 residues. Germline V lookup: CDR1 SGHVS, CDR2 FQNEAQ. As DNA, the CDR3 is TGTGCCAGCAGCTATAGTTCGGGGGTAGGGTCACACTTC. Amino acids: CASSYSSGVGSHF. The full variable domain, completed using reference TRBV7-8 and TRBJ2-7, is GAGVSQSPRYKVAKRGQDVALRCDPISGHVSLFWYQQALGQGPEFLTYFQNEAQLDKSGLPSDRFFAERPEGSVSTLKIQRTQQEDSAVYLCASSYSSGVGSHFGPGTRLTVT.

This clonotype was detected ten times or more. This chain uses TRBV2 with TRBJ2-1, with TRBD2 identical over 9 bases. The germline gives CDR1 SNHLY, CDR2 FYNNEI. The CDR3 sequence is 16 residues long. V was pared by 7 bases and J by 5 bases, with 12 bases of the junction left unmatched. CDR3 protein: CASKTTAGLAHNEQFF. As DNA, the CDR3 is TGTGCCAGCAAAACGACGGCGGGACTAGCCCACAATGAGCAGTTCTTC. Together with reference TRBV2 and TRBJ2-1, the CDR3 gives the full variable domain: EPEVTQTPSHQVTQMGQEVILRCVPISNHLYFYWYRQILGQKVEFLVSFYNNEISEKSEIFDDQFSVERPDGSNFTLKIRSTKLEDSAMYFCASKTTAGLAHNEQFFGPGTRLTVL.

The chain uses TRBV12-3 or TRBV12-4 and TRBJ1-2; perhaps TRBD1 as D (6 bases). CDR3 size: 13 residues. Trimming took 5 bases from V and 3 from J, leaving 10 bases between them. CDR3 sequence: CASSRWTDYGYTF. The DNA of the CDR3 is TGTGCCAGCAGTAGGTGGACAGACTATGGCTACACCTTC.

This clonotype was observed many times. The chain uses TRBV4-1 and TRBJ1-1, with 8 bases matching TRBD1. The V and J ends lost 1 base and 0 bases, in that order; junction bases with no gene match: 7. This CDR3 has 17 amino acids. Germline V CDR1 and CDR2: MGHRA, YSYEKL. CDR3 sequence reads: CASSQGSTGGLNTEAFF. CDR3 DNA sequence: TGCGCCAGCAGCCAAGGGTCCACAGGGGGATTGAACACTGAAGCTTTCTTT.